The clone carrying this T cell receptor (beta chain) was picked up many times. What it binds is not known. This entry belongs to a study of Graves' ophthalmopathy and Graves' hyperthyroidism. In the study overall: Hyperthyroidism was considered stable when no ophthalmopathy appeared within 18 months of follow-up. General observations from the study: Predictions made by the model for ophthalmopathy progression reached 70.59% sensitivity and approximately 72% specificity.

Only newly diagnosed hyperthyroidism patients aged 18 to 65, with under 2 months' duration, were enrolled. V dropped 3 bases and J dropped 4 bases, with 13 bases sitting between them. Germline V gene data show CDR1 as SGDLS and CDR2 as YYNGEE. This CDR3 is built from 14 residues. Amplified TCR beta CDR3 regions were obtained using RNA transcripts as template. The workflow started with a first-round RT-PCR run with HTBI primers and then moved on to a second-round multiplex PCR. Via MiXCR, TCRdb re-called the multiplex PCR reads, giving one row per CDR3 protein. Of more than 1,000,000 distinct CDR3 sequences listed, about two fifths are singletons.

The genes are TRBV9 and TRBJ1-2; D is possibly TRBD1 (5 bases). The origin of this receptor is an adult man with Graves' hyperthyroidism. The sequencing sample was made of peripheral blood or thyroid tissue (not recorded which). For the CDR3, the DNA is TGTGCCAGCAGCGCCCAAGGGGCCCCCTATGGCTACACCTTC. Translated: CASSAQGAPYGYTF.